The following is a T cell receptor (beta chain) sequence with its context. The sample comes from a study of T cells after somatic rescue of genetic block. Deletions cut 0 bases from V and 4 bases from J, with 7 bases between. The germline gives CDR1 SEHNR, CDR2 FQNEAQ (reference sequence). This CDR3 contains 14 residues. Repertoires were generated with immunoSEQ multiplex PCR, while TCRdb's copy carries only in-frame clones and drops some. This sample carries 110,000 or so clones, 85% to 95% of them seen once, and the ten largest clones take approximately 1.3%. This chain uses TRBV7-9 with TRBJ2-1; D might be TRBD1 or TRBD2, each matching 5 bases. The sequencing sample was made of peripheral blood mononuclear cells (PBMCs). This TCR came from a woman under 30. The CDR3: CASSLARGYNEQFF. DNA of the CDR3: TGTGCCAGCAGCTTAGCGAGGGGTTACAATGAGCAGTTCTTC.